What follows is one T cell receptor beta chain and its context. These data are taken from a study of blood T cell repertoires in COVID-19. Turning to the study itself: Sites across the United States, Italy and Spain contributed samples from acute and convalescent COVID-19. PBMCs, B-cell-depleted T cells, or T cells were the source of the cDNA or gDNA that made up the material.

Original processing notes: Amplification of reference gene primers was used by the study to estimate nucleated cell counts. Using immunoSEQ multiplex PCR, the repertoire was profiled, and TCRdb retains in-frame clones only, with some absent. The V and J calls and clone size are taken from that table; D and trimming were inferred from the DNA. The data contain 150,000 to 200,000 clones, 80% to 90% of them singletons. CDR3 length: 18 residues. The ends were cut back, 4 bases at V and 0 bases at J, with 19 bases in the middle. Germline V gene data show CDR1 as GTSNPN and CDR2 as SVGIG (reference sequence).

The sample comprised peripheral blood. This sequence originates from a man aged 60-69 years with acute or convalescent COVID-19. The chain recombines TRBV30 with TRBJ2-6; maybe TRBD1 (6 bases). The CDR3 is CAWTSKGRGRSGANVLTF. The DNA for the CDR3 is TGTGCCTGGACCAGTAAGGGCAGGGGACGCTCTGGGGCCAACGTCCTGACTTTC.